These T cell receptor beta chains were read from a single sample in a study of blood T cell repertoires in COVID-19. Only in-frame clones appear in the TCRdb table, and some are missing; sequencing was by immunoSEQ multiplex PCR. The data contain about 98,000 clones, approximately 82% of them seen just once; the ten biggest clones take up around 9.9%. The sample was peripheral blood. The receptors derive from a man between 65 and 79 years old with active or convalescent COVID-19. Both conserved end residues are part of each CDR3. D genes are given only for firm matches. Only part of the rows carry a size: once, few, many, or a class if the clone is expanded.

CDR3 DNA	CDR3 protein	D gene	clone size	V gene	J gene
TGTGCCAGCAGCCCCTATTTGGGACAGTTGGTTCGACACACAGATACGCAGTATTTT	CASSPYLGQLVRHTDTQYF	TRBD1	-	TRBV11-3	TRBJ2-3
TGTGCCAGCAGTGAGGTTACAGGGGGAAAACTGTTTTTT	CASSEVTGGKLFF	TRBD1	-	TRBV6-1	TRBJ1-4
TGTGCCAGTAGTATTGGGTTAGGGGCCTCAACTAATGAAAAACTGTTTTTT	CASSIGLGASTNEKLFF	-	-	TRBV19	TRBJ1-4
TGTGCCAGCAGTGAAAAGATAGATCAGCCCCAGCATTTT	CASSEKIDQPQHF	-	few	TRBV2	TRBJ1-5
TGTGCCAGCAGCCAAGATCCACAGCAAGAGACCCAGTACTTC	CASSQDPQQETQYF	-	once	TRBV3-1/TRBV3-2	TRBJ2-5
TGTGCCAGCAGCTTGGTCGGAACCGGGACAGGGTCTGGAAACACCATATATTTT	CASSLVGTGTGSGNTIYF	TRBD1	once	TRBV5-6	TRBJ1-3
TGTGCCAGCAGTACCCGGGACAGGGGGCCCTACGAGCAGTACTTC	CASSTRDRGPYEQYF	TRBD1	few	TRBV6-5	TRBJ2-7
TGTGCCAGTAGTACCGACATGAACACTGAAGCTTTCTTT	CASSTDMNTEAFF	-	-	TRBV19	TRBJ1-1
TGTGCCACCAGCAGAGATATATGGGAGGAAGAGCAGTTCTTC	CATSRDIWEEEQFF	-	once	TRBV15	TRBJ2-1
TGTGCCAGCAGCGTAGGAACTAGCGGGGGCCGCACAGATACGCAGTATTTT	CASSVGTSGGRTDTQYF	TRBD2	-	TRBV9	TRBJ2-3
TGTGCCAGTAGTAGTCAGTTAGGACAGGGAAGCGAGCAGTACTTC	CASSSQLGQGSEQYF	TRBD1	-	TRBV19	TRBJ2-7
TGCGCCAGCAGCCAAGGACTAGCGGGGTACGAGCAGTACTTC	CASSQGLAGYEQYF	TRBD2	-	TRBV4-3	TRBJ2-7
TGTGCCTCCGGGACAGGGGGCTTGGATGGCTACACCTTC	CASGTGGLDGYTF	TRBD1	-	TRBV30	TRBJ1-2
TGTGCCAGCAGTGATACAGGTCGAGTTTATGGCTACACCTTC	CASSDTGRVYGYTF	-	-	TRBV25-1	TRBJ1-2
TGTGCCAGCAGTTCCGACAGGGAGGTAGGGCAGCCCCAGCATTTT	CASSSDREVGQPQHF	TRBD1	-	TRBV6-5	TRBJ1-5
TGTGCCATCAGTGGACAGGGGCGCGGCGGGGAGCTGTTTTTT	CAISGQGRGGELFF	TRBD1	-	TRBV10-3	TRBJ2-2
TGTGCCAGCAACGGGGGGGGGTCATCAAGGCCCTACGAGCAGTACTTC	CASNGGGSSRPYEQYF	TRBD2	-	TRBV10-3	TRBJ2-7
TGTGCCAGCACCAACCCCGGCGCGGGGCCAAGGGATGAGCAGTTCTTC	CASTNPGAGPRDEQFF	-	-	TRBV7-6	TRBJ2-1
TGTGCCACCAGTGATCCACGAGAACTCTCTGGAAACACCATATATTTT	CATSDPRELSGNTIYF	-	-	TRBV24-1	TRBJ1-3
TGTGCCAGCAGGACAACAACTAATGAAAAACTGTTTTTT	CASRTTTNEKLFF	-	-	TRBV19	TRBJ1-4
TGTGCCAGCAGTTTAGGTGGGGGCCGTACCATTAACACAGATACGCAGTATTTT	CASSLGGGRTINTDTQYF	-	-	TRBV27	TRBJ2-3
TGTGCCAGCAGCTTAGATCCGGAGCCAAACTATGGCTACACCTTC	CASSLDPEPNYGYTF	-	-	TRBV7-2	TRBJ1-2
TGTGCCAGCAGCTCGGACAGGACAACTAATGAAAAACTGTTTTTT	CASSSDRTTNEKLFF	TRBD1	-	TRBV13	TRBJ1-4
TGTGCCAGCAGCTCCTTGCCGGGACAGGGTAACACCGGGGAGCTGTTTTTT	CASSSLPGQGNTGELFF	TRBD1	-	TRBV7-8	TRBJ2-2
TGCGCCAGCGGACCAGGGCTGTACGAGCAGTACTTC	CASGPGLYEQYF	-	-	TRBV10-1	TRBJ2-7
TGTGCCAGCAGCTTTGGCAAGAACACCGGGGAGCTGTTTTTT	CASSFGKNTGELFF	-	-	TRBV7-6	TRBJ2-2
TGTGCTAGTGGTTTGACAGGGATGGGTATCGGGGAGCTGTTTTTT	CASGLTGMGIGELFF	-	-	TRBV12-5	TRBJ2-2
TGTGCCATCAGTGAATCGGGACAGGCGATTCGGGGCTACACCTTC	CAISESGQAIRGYTF	TRBD1	-	TRBV10-3	TRBJ1-2
TGTGCCAGCAGCCTAACGGGATCTGGCGGGGAGCTGTTTTTT	CASSLTGSGGELFF	-	-	TRBV4-2	TRBJ2-2
TGTGCCAGCAGCAACCCGGGGGAGCGGGGAAACACCGGGGAGCTGTTTTTT	CASSNPGERGNTGELFF	TRBD2	-	TRBV7-6	TRBJ2-2
TGTGCCTGGAGACCCCGGGACTCCTCTCTCACAGATACGCAGTATTTT	CAWRPRDSSLTDTQYF	-	-	TRBV30	TRBJ2-3